This is a list of T cell receptor beta chains from one sample in a study of brain metastases from non-small cell lung cancer. Using immunoSEQ multiplex PCR, the repertoire was profiled, and TCRdb retains in-frame clones only, with some absent. The sample yields more than 14,000 clones, approximately 82% seen once. Sequenced: primary lung tumor tissue. These receptors originate from a donor over 35 with non-small cell lung cancer. Both conserved end residues are part of each CDR3. The order of the fields is J gene, clone size, D gene, V gene, CDR3 DNA, CDR3 protein. The D gene is left open where the match is weak. Clone size is not always given. Where it is, it says once, few, many or a class for expanded clones.

>TRBJ2-1|-|TRBD2|TRBV7-9
TGTGCCAGCAGCCAACTAGCGGGGGGGCTCTACAATGAGCAGTTCTTC
CASSQLAGGLYNEQFF
>TRBJ1-2|-|TRBD1|TRBV9
TGTGCCAGCAGCATAGGGACAGGGGGCGTTTATGGCTACACCTTC
CASSIGTGGVYGYTF
>TRBJ2-1|-|TRBD1|TRBV7-2
TGTGCCAGCAGCACTCACGGAGGGACAGGGTACAATGAGCAGTTCTTC
CASSTHGGTGYNEQFF
>TRBJ2-3|-|-|TRBV5-4
TGTGCCAGCAGCTTGGTTCACCTCACAGATACGCAGTATTTT
CASSLVHLTDTQYF
>TRBJ1-1|-|-|TRBV5-1
TGCGCCAGCAGCTTGGCCGGTCGCAACACTGAAGCTTTCTTT
CASSLAGRNTEAFF
>TRBJ2-5|-|TRBD2|TRBV3-1/TRBV3-2
TGTGCCAGCAGCGCTACCTCTCATCCGGGGGGGTGGGAGACCCAGTACTTC
CASSATSHPGGWETQYF
>TRBJ1-2|-|-|TRBV30
TGTGCCTGGATTAGGAGTAACTATGGCTACACCTTC
CAWIRSNYGYTF
>TRBJ1-2|few|TRBD1|TRBV7-8
TGTGCCAGCAGTAGGGACAGAAACTATGGCTACACCTTC
CASSRDRNYGYTF
>TRBJ2-1|few|TRBD2|TRBV27
TGTGCCAGCAGTCCACTAGCGGGGGGGCACAATGAGCAGTTCTTC
CASSPLAGGHNEQFF
>TRBJ2-5|few|TRBD1|TRBV7-6
TGTGCCAGCAGCTTAGAAGCCGGGACAGGGTCGACCCAGTACTTC
CASSLEAGTGSTQYF
>TRBJ1-1|few|-|TRBV29-1
TGCAGCGTTGAGGAGGGTTGGAACACTGAAGCTTTCTTT
CSVEEGWNTEAFF
>TRBJ1-3|once|-|TRBV5-6
TGTGCCAGCAGCTTGGTGGCAGGGGCATCTGGAAACACCATATATTTT
CASSLVAGASGNTIYF